This TCR beta chain was captured by sequencing in a study of cytomegalovirus exposure and HLA in healthy donors. Overall study findings and caveats: Productive rates of about 87% or about 30% were seen for most TCR beta V segments in an earlier analysis. TCR beta sequences numbering 15,000 to 20,000 were associated with HLA alleles at 0.05 false discovery rate in a later analysis. The HLA-A and HLA-B alleles of most subjects were reportedly predicted accurately from TCR beta sequences.

The CDR3 length is 16 residues. Between the trimmed V and J ends, which lost 5 bases and 0 bases, there was a span of 14 bases. Germline CDR1 MDHEN, CDR2 SYDVKM. Turning to this clone: What it binds is unknown.

60 Vbeta and 13 Jbeta primers were used in PCR. The repertoire was sequenced with immunoSEQ multiplex PCR; TCRdb's copy has only in-frame clones and lacks some. The sample includes some 150,000 clones, roughly 79% seen only once; the top ten take roughly 1.3%. The receptor was derived from a woman aged 45-65 years in good health and CMV-seronegative. Sequencing was performed on PBMCs. This rearrangement joins TRBV28 to TRBJ1-3; D is perhaps TRBD1 (5 bases). The CDR3 reads CASSARAYSSGNTIYF. In DNA form, the CDR3 reads TGTGCCAGCAGTGCCAGGGCCTATTCCTCTGGAAACACCATATATTTT. The variable domain in full, completed from reference TRBV28 and TRBJ1-3, reads DVKVTQSSRYLVKRTGEKVFLECVQDMDHENMFWYRQDPGLGLRLIYFSYDVKMKEKGDIPEGYSVSREKKERFSLILESASTNQTSMYLCASSARAYSSGNTIYFGEGSWLTVV.